The rows below give T cell receptor beta chains drawn from one sample of a study of blood T cells in healthy people across ages. TCRdb called the 5' RACE reads again in MiXCR, with one record for every CDR3 protein. The sample records hundreds of thousands of distinct CDR3 sequences, roughly 60% being singletons. The specimen was blood. The receptor source for this set is a man aged 25-45 years in good health. The CDR3 runs from the conserved cysteine through the conserved F or W. D genes are given only for firm matches. A row's size may be missing; if present it is once, few, many or a size class.

d_call: NA
v_call: TRBV9
j_call: TRBJ1-3
clone_size: NA
cdr3_nt: TGTGCCAGCAGGACTGGAAACACCATATATTTT
cdr3_aa: CASRTGNTIYF

d_call: NA
v_call: TRBV11-2
j_call: TRBJ1-3
clone_size: NA
cdr3_nt: TGTGCCAGCAGCTTAGCGACAGAAGGAAACACCATATATTTT
cdr3_aa: CASSLATEGNTIYF

d_call: NA
v_call: TRBV4-2
j_call: TRBJ2-7
clone_size: few
cdr3_nt: TGTGCCAGCAGCCAAGGGGCGACACAGAACTACGAGCAGTACTTC
cdr3_aa: CASSQGATQNYEQYF

d_call: NA
v_call: TRBV10-3
j_call: TRBJ2-7
clone_size: NA
cdr3_nt: TGTGCCATCAGGGCATCTTCCTACGAGCAGTACTTC
cdr3_aa: CAIRASSYEQYF

d_call: NA
v_call: TRBV12-3/TRBV12-4
j_call: TRBJ2-3
clone_size: NA
cdr3_nt: TGTGCCAGCAGTTTAGGAGTATTGGGGTCGGATACGCAGTATTTT
cdr3_aa: CASSLGVLGSDTQYF

d_call: TRBD1
v_call: TRBV20-1
j_call: TRBJ2-3
clone_size: NA
cdr3_nt: TGCAGTGCTAGACGTCGACAGGGCCCAGATACGCAGTATTTT
cdr3_aa: CSARRRQGPDTQYF

d_call: TRBD1
v_call: TRBV15
j_call: TRBJ2-2
clone_size: NA
cdr3_nt: TGTGCCATCCGCCGGGACAGGGGCACCGGGGAGCTGTTTTTT
cdr3_aa: CAIRRDRGTGELFF

d_call: TRBD1
v_call: TRBV27
j_call: TRBJ1-2
clone_size: NA
cdr3_nt: TGTGCCAGCAGTTTGGACAGGGTAGCGGGCTATGGCTACACCTTC
cdr3_aa: CASSLDRVAGYGYTF

d_call: TRBD1
v_call: TRBV20-1
j_call: TRBJ1-4
clone_size: NA
cdr3_nt: TGCAGTGCTTCCACCGACAGGGGTGATGAAAAACTGTTTTTT
cdr3_aa: CSASTDRGDEKLFF

d_call: NA
v_call: TRBV29-1
j_call: TRBJ1-1
clone_size: NA
cdr3_nt: TGCAGCGTCCGACCGTGGGGGCTGGACACTGAAGCTTTCTTT
cdr3_aa: CSVRPWGLDTEAFF

d_call: NA
v_call: TRBV7-9
j_call: TRBJ2-3
clone_size: NA
cdr3_nt: TGTGCCAGCAGCGAGACCGGGACTCACAGCACAGATACGCAGTATTTT
cdr3_aa: CASSETGTHSTDTQYF

d_call: NA
v_call: TRBV20-1
j_call: TRBJ2-1
clone_size: NA
cdr3_nt: TGCAGTGCTAGAGATCAGGGCCAGATATCCTACAATGAGCAGTTCTTC
cdr3_aa: CSARDQGQISYNEQFF

d_call: NA
v_call: TRBV20-1
j_call: TRBJ2-7
clone_size: few
cdr3_nt: TGCAGTGCTAGAGGTGGCGGGGCCGAGCAGTACTTC
cdr3_aa: CSARGGGAEQYF